This is a list of T cell receptor beta chains from one sample in a study of T cells after yellow fever vaccination. Using its own MiXCR run on the 5' RACE reads, TCRdb lists one record per CDR3 protein. The sample shows 350,000 to 450,000 distinct CDR3 sequences, 18% of them seen only once. Material: PBMCs, obtained before the yellow fever booster vaccination. Receptors were obtained from a man aged 18 to 35 who received the YFV17D yellow fever vaccine. CDR3s include the opening cysteine and the closing phenylalanine or tryptophan. Each record gives: D gene, CDR3 length, V gene, clone size, J gene, CDR3 protein, CDR3 DNA. The D gene is left open where the match is weak. A row's size may be missing; if present it is once, few, many or a size class.

TRBD1	14	TRBV7-3	few	TRBJ2-5	CASSLMGQQETQYF	TGTGCCAGCAGCTTAATGGGACAGCAAGAGACCCAGTACTTC
-	12	TRBV19	-	TRBJ2-4	CASSIVEGKAVF	TGTGCCAGTAGTATAGTTGAGGGGAAGGCAGTCTTC
-	15	TRBV2	few	TRBJ2-6	CASGGGVSGANVLTF	TGTGCCAGCGGGGGAGGAGTCTCTGGGGCCAACGTCCTGACTTTC
-	13	TRBV20-1	many	TRBJ2-5	CSARGDSKETQYF	TGCAGTGCTAGAGGGGACTCGAAAGAGACCCAGTACTTC
-	14	TRBV7-9	few	TRBJ2-7	CASSFKARPYEQYF	TGTGCCAGCAGCTTTAAGGCGAGGCCCTACGAGCAGTACTTC
-	16	TRBV4-2	-	TRBJ2-3	CASSPVPGAPTDTQYF	TGTGCCAGCAGCCCGGTGCCAGGTGCTCCTACAGATACGCAGTATTTT
-	15	TRBV4-3	-	TRBJ2-5	CASSPMGLREETQYF	TGCGCCAGCAGCCCGATGGGACTGCGAGAAGAGACCCAGTACTTC
-	12	TRBV20-1	few	TRBJ1-4	CSAPDSLEKLFF	TGCAGTGCCCCCGACAGCCTTGAAAAACTGTTTTTT
TRBD1	13	TRBV7-9	few	TRBJ1-2	CASSRAGGYGYTF	TGTGCCAGCAGCCGTGCAGGGGGCTATGGCTACACCTTC
TRBD1	15	TRBV7-6	-	TRBJ1-2	CASSSPAGTEYGYTF	TGTGCCAGCAGCTCCCCGGCCGGGACAGAGTATGGCTACACCTTC
-	12	TRBV2	-	TRBJ1-2	CASLGVGRGYTF	TGTGCCAGCCTTGGGGTGGGGCGCGGCTACACCTTC
-	11	TRBV29-1	-	TRBJ2-2	CSVGEIGELFF	TGCAGCGTGGGGGAGATCGGGGAGCTGTTTTTT
-	18	TRBV5-1	few	TRBJ1-6	CASSFRTSESSYNSPLHF	TGCGCCAGCAGCTTTAGGACTTCGGAGAGCTCCTATAATTCACCCCTCCACTTT
TRBD2	18	TRBV29-1	few	TRBJ2-5	CSVRGTSGTGNPSETQYF	TGCAGCGTGAGGGGGACTAGCGGTACGGGGAACCCCTCGGAGACCCAGTACTTC
-	14	TRBV7-2	-	TRBJ2-5	CASSPQTYQETQYF	TGTGCCAGCAGCCCCCAGACGTACCAAGAGACCCAGTACTTC
TRBD2	15	TRBV5-5	few	TRBJ2-7	CASSLGTRASYEQYF	TGTGCCAGCAGCTTGGGGACTAGGGCCTCCTACGAGCAGTACTTC
TRBD2	12	TRBV20-1	-	TRBJ2-1	CSAPGRGDEQFF	TGCAGTGCTCCCGGGAGGGGGGATGAGCAGTTCTTC
-	15	TRBV10-3	-	TRBJ2-5	CAISASGVLQETQYF	TGTGCCATCAGTGCTTCAGGGGTACTACAAGAGACCCAGTACTTC
TRBD1	14	TRBV12-3/TRBV12-4	few	TRBJ2-5	CASSFQTGQETQYF	TGTGCCAGCAGTTTTCAGACAGGGCAAGAGACCCAGTACTTC
TRBD2	13	TRBV10-3	many	TRBJ2-1	CATLAGGRNEQFF	TGTGCCACCCTAGCGGGGGGGCGAAATGAGCAGTTCTTC
-	15	TRBV7-9	-	TRBJ2-5	CASSSLPPQQETQYF	TGTGCCAGCAGCTCCCTACCACCACAGCAAGAGACCCAGTACTTC
-	15	TRBV28	few	TRBJ1-5	CASSFRQHSNQPQHF	TGTGCCAGCAGTTTTCGGCAGCATAGCAATCAGCCCCAGCATTTT
-	11	TRBV29-1	-	TRBJ1-2	CSVGEGYGYTF	TGCAGCGTGGGGGAAGGCTATGGCTACACCTTC
-	13	TRBV6-7	few	TRBJ1-3	CASSYRYGNTIYF	TGTGCCAGCAGTTACCGGTATGGAAACACCATATATTTT
-	15	TRBV5-1	few	TRBJ1-1	CASSLNQETYTEAFF	TGCGCCAGCAGCTTGAATCAGGAGACTTACACTGAAGCTTTCTTT
-	13	TRBV29-1	many	TRBJ2-7	CSVEKDSNYEQYF	TGCAGCGTTGAAAAGGACAGCAACTACGAGCAGTACTTC
-	14	TRBV20-1	few	TRBJ1-1	CSARDPRGGTEAFF	TGCAGTGCTAGAGACCCGCGGGGTGGCACTGAAGCTTTCTTT
-	14	TRBV20-1	-	TRBJ2-2	CSARAGRNTGELFF	TGCAGTGCTAGGGCAGGTCGTAACACCGGGGAGCTGTTTTTT
-	17	TRBV15	few	TRBJ2-3	CATSRDWQGLRTDTQYF	TGTGCCACCAGCAGAGATTGGCAGGGGCTACGGACAGATACGCAGTATTTT
-	14	TRBV6-5	-	TRBJ2-5	CASSFDDRQETQYF	TGTGCCAGCAGTTTCGACGACAGACAAGAGACCCAGTACTTC
-	12	TRBV11-1	few	TRBJ2-7	CASSWGQYEQYF	TGTGCCAGCAGCTGGGGCCAATACGAGCAGTACTTC
-	13	TRBV10-3	few	TRBJ1-1	CAISHGLNTEAFF	TGTGCCATCAGCCACGGACTGAACACTGAAGCTTTCTTT
TRBD2	15	TRBV20-1	many	TRBJ2-3	CSAAETSGALDTQYF	TGCAGTGCAGCGGAGACTAGCGGGGCCTTAGATACGCAGTATTTT
-	13	TRBV7-9	many	TRBJ2-7	CASSAGLPYEQYF	TGTGCCAGCAGCGCAGGACTTCCCTACGAGCAGTACTTC
-	16	TRBV14	-	TRBJ2-5	CASSQLTGLGEETQYF	TGTGCCAGCAGCCAGCTAACGGGACTCGGCGAAGAGACCCAGTACTTC
-	16	TRBV7-2	many	TRBJ1-1	CASSLEGLGVRTEAFF	TGTGCCAGCAGCTTAGAGGGCTTAGGCGTCCGCACTGAAGCTTTCTTT
TRBD1	14	TRBV6-5	-	TRBJ2-2	CASSRTGGTGELFF	TGTGCCAGCAGCCGGACAGGGGGCACCGGGGAGCTGTTTTTT
-	12	TRBV5-1	few	TRBJ1-2	CASSEIGFGYTF	TGCGCCAGCAGTGAGATAGGGTTTGGCTACACCTTC
TRBD2	16	TRBV5-1	-	TRBJ2-3	CASSPGTSGGADTQYF	TGCGCCAGCAGCCCGGGGACTAGCGGGGGGGCAGATACGCAGTATTTT
-	15	TRBV4-3	few	TRBJ1-3	CASSQDGHRGNTIYF	TGCGCCAGCAGCCAAGATGGACATAGAGGAAACACCATATATTTT
-	14	TRBV7-9	-	TRBJ1-2	CASSLGPAFYGYTF	TGTGCCAGCAGCTTAGGGCCGGCCTTCTATGGCTACACCTTC
-	17	TRBV14	few	TRBJ1-3	CASSQVIRPGAGNTIYF	TGTGCCAGCAGCCAAGTAATCCGTCCGGGGGCAGGAAACACCATATATTTT
TRBD1	15	TRBV4-1	few	TRBJ2-3	CASSHMDRATDTQYF	TGCGCCAGCAGCCATATGGACAGGGCCACAGATACGCAGTATTTT
TRBD1	16	TRBV6-6	-	TRBJ1-1	CASSYSTGGLGTEAFF	TGTGCCAGCAGTTACTCGACAGGGGGCTTGGGCACTGAAGCTTTCTTT
-	12	TRBV7-9	-	TRBJ2-7	CASSPQGAEQYF	TGTGCCAGCAGCCCCCAGGGCGCCGAGCAGTACTTC
-	17	TRBV20-1	many	TRBJ1-5	CSARPRAGRGPNQPQHF	TGCAGTGCTAGGCCCCGGGCGGGCCGAGGCCCCAATCAGCCCCAGCATTTT
TRBD2	14	TRBV28	many	TRBJ2-1	CASSFGGVYNEQFF	TGTGCCAGCAGTTTCGGGGGGGTGTACAATGAGCAGTTCTTC
-	15	TRBV4-1	-	TRBJ2-7	CASSQVFRKYYEQYF	TGCGCCAGCAGCCAGGTGTTCAGAAAATACTACGAGCAGTACTTC
TRBD1	14	TRBV7-6	-	TRBJ2-2	CASSQSGGTGELFF	TGTGCCAGCAGCCAGTCAGGGGGCACCGGGGAGCTGTTTTTT
-	13	TRBV6-5	once	TRBJ1-1	CAAGGRMNTEAFF	TGTGCCGCTGGAGGGCGAATGAACACTGAAGCTTTCTTT
-	12	TRBV4-1	-	TRBJ1-2	CASSQEWSGYTF	TGCGCCAGCAGCCAAGAATGGAGCGGCTACACCTTC
-	15	TRBV19	-	TRBJ1-2	CASKTGPLYYYGYTF	TGTGCCAGTAAAACAGGGCCCTTGTACTACTATGGCTACACCTTC